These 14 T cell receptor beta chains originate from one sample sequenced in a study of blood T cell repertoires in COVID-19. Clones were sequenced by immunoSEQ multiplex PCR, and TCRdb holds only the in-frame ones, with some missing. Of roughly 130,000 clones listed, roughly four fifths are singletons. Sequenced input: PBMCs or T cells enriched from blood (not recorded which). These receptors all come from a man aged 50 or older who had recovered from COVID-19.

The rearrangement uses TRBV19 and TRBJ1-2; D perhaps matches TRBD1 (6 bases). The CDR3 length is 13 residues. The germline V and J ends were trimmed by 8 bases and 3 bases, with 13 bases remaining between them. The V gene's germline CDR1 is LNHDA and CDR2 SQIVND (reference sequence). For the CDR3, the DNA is TGTGCCAGTTCCCCGACAGGAGACTATGGCTACACCTTC. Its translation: CASSPTGDYGYTF.

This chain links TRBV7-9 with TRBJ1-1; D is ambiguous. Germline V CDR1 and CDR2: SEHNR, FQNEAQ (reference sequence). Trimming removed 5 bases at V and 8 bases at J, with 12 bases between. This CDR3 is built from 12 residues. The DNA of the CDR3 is TGTGCCAGCAGCCCCCATAGTACGGAAGCTTTCTTT. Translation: CASSPHSTEAFF.

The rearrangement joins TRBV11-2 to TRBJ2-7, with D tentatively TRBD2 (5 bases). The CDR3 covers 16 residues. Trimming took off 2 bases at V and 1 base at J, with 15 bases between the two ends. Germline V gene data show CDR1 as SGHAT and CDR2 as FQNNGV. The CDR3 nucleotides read TGTGCCAGCAGCTTATCCGGGGTCAACCCTTCCTACGAGCAGTACTTC. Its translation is CASSLSGVNPSYEQYF.

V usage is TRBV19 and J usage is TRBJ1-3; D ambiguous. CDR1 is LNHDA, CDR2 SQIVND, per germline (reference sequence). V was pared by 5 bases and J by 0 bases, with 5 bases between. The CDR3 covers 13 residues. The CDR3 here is CASSPGSGNTIYF. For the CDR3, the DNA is TGTGCCAGTAGTCCCGGCTCTGGAAACACCATATATTTT.

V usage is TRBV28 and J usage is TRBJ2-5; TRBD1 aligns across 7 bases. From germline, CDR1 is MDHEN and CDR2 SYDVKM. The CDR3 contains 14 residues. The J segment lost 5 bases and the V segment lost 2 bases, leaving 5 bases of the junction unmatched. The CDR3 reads CASSLTGARETQYF. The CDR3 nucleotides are TGTGCCAGCAGTTTAACAGGGGCGCGGGAGACCCAGTACTTC. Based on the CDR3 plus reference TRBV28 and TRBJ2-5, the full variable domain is DVKVTQSSRYLVKRTGEKVFLECVQDMDHENMFWYRQDPGLGLRLIYFSYDVKMKEKGDIPEGYSVSREKKERFSLILESASTNQTSMYLCASSLTGARETQYFGPGTRLLVL.

The CDR3 spells CASTWGSAGVSTDTQYF. CDR3 sequence (DNA): TGTGCCAGCACCTGGGGTAGTGCGGGGGTGAGCACAGATACGCAGTATTTT. The chain has TRBV7-6 and TRBJ2-3; 7 bases match TRBD2. The V segment lost 7 bases and the J segment 0 bases; nucleotides outside the gene matches: 13. The CDR3 spans 17 residues. The V gene's germline CDR1 is SGHVS and CDR2 FNYEAQ.

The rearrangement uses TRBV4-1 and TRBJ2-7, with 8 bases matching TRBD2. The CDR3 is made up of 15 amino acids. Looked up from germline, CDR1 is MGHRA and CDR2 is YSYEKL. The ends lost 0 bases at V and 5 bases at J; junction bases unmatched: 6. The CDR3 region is CASSQEGTRQHEQYF. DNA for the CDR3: TGCGCCAGCAGCCAAGAGGGGACTAGACAGCACGAGCAGTACTTC.

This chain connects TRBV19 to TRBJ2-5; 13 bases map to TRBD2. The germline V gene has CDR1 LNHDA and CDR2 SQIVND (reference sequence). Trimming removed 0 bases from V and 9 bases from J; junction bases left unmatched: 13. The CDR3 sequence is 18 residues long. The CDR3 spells CASSIDRPGTSGVEAQYF. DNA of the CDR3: TGTGCCAGTAGTATAGATCGCCCCGGGACTAGCGGGGTCGAGGCCCAGTACTTC.

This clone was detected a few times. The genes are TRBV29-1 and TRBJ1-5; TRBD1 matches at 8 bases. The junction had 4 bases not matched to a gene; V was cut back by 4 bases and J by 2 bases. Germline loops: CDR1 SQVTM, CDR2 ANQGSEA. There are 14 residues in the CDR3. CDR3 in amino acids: CSVAPGQGNQPQHF. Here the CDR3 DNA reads TGCAGCGTTGCTCCGGGACAGGGCAATCAGCCCCAGCATTTT.

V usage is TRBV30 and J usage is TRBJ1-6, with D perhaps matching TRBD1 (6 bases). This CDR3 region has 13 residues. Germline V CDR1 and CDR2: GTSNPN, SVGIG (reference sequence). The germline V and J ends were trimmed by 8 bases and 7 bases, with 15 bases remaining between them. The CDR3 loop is CAQNRETNSPLHF. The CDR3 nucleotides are TGTGCCCAGAACAGGGAGACAAATTCACCCCTCCACTTT.

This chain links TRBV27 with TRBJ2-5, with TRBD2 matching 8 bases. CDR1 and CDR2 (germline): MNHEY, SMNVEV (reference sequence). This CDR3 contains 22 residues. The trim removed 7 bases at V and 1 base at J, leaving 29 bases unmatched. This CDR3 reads CASTTEPPNSGGPGGVQETQYF. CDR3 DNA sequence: TGTGCCAGCACCACCGAGCCCCCAAACAGCGGGGGCCCAGGAGGGGTCCAAGAGACCCAGTACTTC.

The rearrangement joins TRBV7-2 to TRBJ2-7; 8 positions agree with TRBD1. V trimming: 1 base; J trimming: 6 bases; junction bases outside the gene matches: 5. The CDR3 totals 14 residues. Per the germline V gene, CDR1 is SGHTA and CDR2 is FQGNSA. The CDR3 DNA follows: TGTGCCAGCAGCTTAGGGACAGGGTACGGCGAGCAGTACTTC. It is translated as CASSLGTGYGEQYF.

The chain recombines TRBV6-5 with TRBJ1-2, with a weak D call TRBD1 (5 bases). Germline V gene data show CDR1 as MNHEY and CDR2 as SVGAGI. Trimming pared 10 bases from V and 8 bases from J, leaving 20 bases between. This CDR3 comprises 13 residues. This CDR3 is CATRRGLALGYTF. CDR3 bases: TGTGCCACGAGGAGGGGTTTGGCTTTGGGCTACACCTTC.

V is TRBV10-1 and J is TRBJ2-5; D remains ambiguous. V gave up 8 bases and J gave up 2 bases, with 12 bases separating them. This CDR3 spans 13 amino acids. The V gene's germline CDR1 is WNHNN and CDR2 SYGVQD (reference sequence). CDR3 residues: CASPTPVQETQYF. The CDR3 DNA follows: TGCGCCAGCCCAACCCCGGTTCAAGAGACCCAGTACTTC.